The 14 T cell receptor beta chains given below trace back to one sample, sequenced in a study of shared clonotypes between healthy human individuals. TCRdb's copy holds only in-frame clones and misses some; the assay was immunoSEQ multiplex PCR. The table shows 2,100,000 or so clones, with 90% to 97% occurring only once. Sequencing was performed on naive CD4+ T cells sorted from blood. Subset denoted: CD45RA+ positively selected. Receptors were obtained from a man aged 18 to 30 in good health.

The genes are TRBV10-2 and TRBJ1-2; 10 bases line up with TRBD1. This CDR3 is 16 amino acids long. Germline V gene sequence: CDR1 WSHSY, CDR2 SAAADI. V trimming: 0 bases; J trimming: 4 bases; junction bases outside the gene matches: 5. CDR3 in DNA: TGCGCCAGCAGTGAGTCCAGACAGGGGGCGATCTATGGCTACACCTTC. Translation: CASSESRQGAIYGYTF.

The sample holds a few counts of this clone. V and J are TRBV7-9 and TRBJ1-5; 8 bases are shared with TRBD1. The CDR3 has 14 amino acids. V lost 5 bases and J lost 5; bases outside the gene matches: 5. The germline CDR1 and CDR2 sequences are SEHNR and FQNEAQ (reference sequence). DNA of the CDR3: TGTGCCAGCAGCAAGGACAGGGAGGATCAGCCCCAGCATTTT. Protein: CASSKDREDQPQHF.

V usage is TRBV5-4 and J usage is TRBJ1-6; 9 nucleotides align to TRBD1. This CDR3 contains 16 residues. V trimming: 3 bases; J trimming: 10 bases; junction bases outside the gene matches: 11. Germline V lookup: CDR1 SGHNT, CDR2 YYREEE (reference sequence). CDR3 sequence (DNA): TGTGCCAGCAGCTCCCCGGGACAGGGTGTTATGTCACCCCTCCACTTT. Translation gives CASSSPGQGVMSPLHF.

CDR3 sequence (DNA): TGTGCCAGCAGGGGTTATAGCGGAGAACAAGAGACCCAGTACTTC. It is translated as CASRGYSGEQETQYF. The chain links TRBV2 to TRBJ2-5, with D possibly TRBD2 on 6 matching bases. The CDR3 consists of 15 residues. The V end was cut by 6 bases, the J end by 2 bases, with 16 bases between. Looked up from germline, CDR1 is SNHLY and CDR2 is FYNNEI.

This chain joins TRBV29-1 and TRBJ1-2; D is possibly TRBD1 (5 bases). Trimming removed 7 bases from V and 5 bases from J, with 14 bases in between. The CDR3 is 12 amino acids. CDR1 and CDR2 (germline): SQVTM, ANQGSEA. The CDR3 DNA reads TGCAGCGCCAGGGTACCGTCGTATGGCTACACCTTC. This sequence encodes CSARVPSYGYTF.

The chain joins TRBV30 to TRBJ2-7, with D possibly TRBD2 on 6 matching bases. Trimming took 0 bases from V and 4 from J, leaving 19 bases between them. This CDR3 has 16 residues. Germline CDR1 GTSNPN, CDR2 SVGIG (reference sequence). Written as DNA, the CDR3 is TGTGCCTGGAGTGTACTAGGACTGGCGGGAAGATACGAGCAGTACTTC. This gives the protein CAWSVLGLAGRYEQYF. Based on the CDR3 plus reference TRBV30 and TRBJ2-7, the full variable domain is SQTIHQWPATLVQPVGSPLSLECTVEGTSNPNLYWYRQAAGRGLQLLFYSVGIGQISSEVPQNLSASRPQDRQFILSSKKLLLSDSGFYLCAWSVLGLAGRYEQYFGPGTRLTVT.

This clone occurred a few times. This specimen includes other DNA sequences encoding the same CDR3. V usage is TRBV30 and J usage is TRBJ1-5; 8 nucleotides line up with TRBD1. Germline values: CDR1 GTSNPN, CDR2 SVGIG (reference sequence). With 5 bases clipped from V and 1 base from J, the junction kept 1 base outside the gene matches. The CDR3 loop spans 13 amino acids. CDR3 region: CAWGQGSNQPQHF. The CDR3 nucleotides are TGTGCCTGGGGACAGGGAAGCAATCAGCCCCAGCATTTT. The whole variable domain, filled in from reference TRBV30 and TRBJ1-5, reads SQTIHQWPATLVQPVGSPLSLECTVEGTSNPNLYWYRQAAGRGLQLLFYSVGIGQISSEVPQNLSASRPQDRQFILSSKKLLLSDSGFYLCAWGQGSNQPQHFGDGTRLSIL.

The V gene is TRBV10-3, the J gene TRBJ1-1, with TRBD1 identical over 8 bases. V lost 6 bases and J lost 0; bases outside the gene matches: 3. The CDR3 has 14 residues. CDR1 and CDR2 from the germline V gene are ENHRY and SYGVKD. CDR3 in DNA: TGTGCCATCAGGGGGACAGGCATGAACACTGAAGCTTTCTTT. This codes for CAIRGTGMNTEAFF.

A note on this clone: Different DNA sequences within this sample yield the same CDR3. V is TRBV4-1 and J is TRBJ2-5; 11 bases fit TRBD2. Germline V lookup: CDR1 MGHRA, CDR2 YSYEKL. V shed 3 bases and J 2 bases; nucleotides not matched to a gene: 5. CDR3 length equals 16 residues. Written as DNA, the CDR3 is TGCGCCAGCAGCCAGCCGGGACTAGCGGAACAAGAGACCCAGTACTTC. This sequence encodes CASSQPGLAEQETQYF.

The chain has TRBV5-1 and TRBJ2-7, with 7 bases fitting TRBD1. The CDR3 extends over 16 amino acids. J was trimmed by 3 bases and V by 1 base; bases with no gene match: 10. Germline CDR1 is SGHRS and CDR2 is YFSETQ. The DNA for the CDR3 is TGCGCCAGCAGCTTGTCAGACCAGGGGGTACGCTACGAGCAGTACTTC. Residues: CASSLSDQGVRYEQYF.

The V and J genes are TRBV6-5 and TRBJ1-1; 7 bases fit TRBD1. The CDR3 runs 12 residues. Looked up from germline, CDR1 is MNHEY and CDR2 is SVGAGI. The V gene end was trimmed by 0 bases and the J gene end by 10 bases; junction bases not matched to a gene: 2. CDR3 DNA sequence: TGTGCCAGCAGTTACTCAACAGGGGTAGCTTTCTTT. This sequence encodes CASSYSTGVAFF.

The chain links TRBV5-1 to TRBJ1-2; D is possibly TRBD1 (5 bases). Trimming removed 2 bases at V and 3 bases at J, with 8 bases between. The CDR3 loop spans 13 amino acids. Germline CDR1 is SGHRS and CDR2 is YFSETQ. Here the CDR3 reads CASSFQGDYGYTF. In nucleotides, the CDR3 is TGCGCCAGCAGCTTCCAGGGAGACTATGGCTACACCTTC.

This clone showed up just once. Lacking the conserved final phenylalanine or tryptophan, this CDR3 likely reflects a read error. No DNA is shown, since the ends of the CDR3 on it are uncertain; the CDR3 is the one TCRdb lists. The genes are TRBV4-1 and TRBJ2-7; the table's D call, TRBD2, has no DNA check behind it. The germline CDR1 and CDR2 sequences are MGHRA and YSYEKL. The CDR3 is 11 residues long, ends included. This CDR3 reads CASSPTSGSLK.

The chain couples TRBV21-1 to TRBJ1-3. TRBV21-1 is shown as a pseudogene. This CDR3 has 12 amino acids. The CDR3 sequence is CAHLTSGNTIYF. The CDR3 DNA reads as TGTGCGCACCTAACCTCTGGAAACACCATATATTTT.